This TCR beta chain comes out of a study of T-cell reconstitution after alpha-beta-depleted transplantation in children. Points from the study as a whole: Diversity and T-cell counts at one year after transplant derived mostly from new T cells. Some patients' high day-60 TCRbeta diversity was traced to surviving recipient T cells and thymic progenitors. It was reported that alpha-beta T cells came from several hundred expanded graft clones (about two months after transplant).

CDR3 size: 12 residues. CDR1 is DFQATT and CDR2 is SNEGSKA in the germline V gene (reference sequence). The V gene lost 3 bases and the J gene lost 3 bases, with 9 bases spanning the gap. This clonotype was observed a handful of times. Antigen: not known. The TCRbeta library incorporated unique molecular identifiers. TCRdb re-called the PCR reads through MiXCR, storing one row per CDR3 protein. This sample has 250,000 to 350,000 distinct CDR3 sequences; more than 20% occur once, and the top ten carry approximately 11%. This sequence joins TRBV20-1 and TRBJ2-7, with D uncertain. This sample comprised PBMCs, mostly from graft donor cells, obtained 180 days after TCRalphabeta/CD19-depleted stem cell transplant. The receptor comes from a male patient younger than 18 who had a stem cell transplant for acute lymphoblastic leukemia, so the T cells may come from the graft donor. DNA of the CDR3: TGCAGTGCTAGGCGCGGCTACTACGAGCAGTACTTC. This translates into CSARRGYYEQYF.